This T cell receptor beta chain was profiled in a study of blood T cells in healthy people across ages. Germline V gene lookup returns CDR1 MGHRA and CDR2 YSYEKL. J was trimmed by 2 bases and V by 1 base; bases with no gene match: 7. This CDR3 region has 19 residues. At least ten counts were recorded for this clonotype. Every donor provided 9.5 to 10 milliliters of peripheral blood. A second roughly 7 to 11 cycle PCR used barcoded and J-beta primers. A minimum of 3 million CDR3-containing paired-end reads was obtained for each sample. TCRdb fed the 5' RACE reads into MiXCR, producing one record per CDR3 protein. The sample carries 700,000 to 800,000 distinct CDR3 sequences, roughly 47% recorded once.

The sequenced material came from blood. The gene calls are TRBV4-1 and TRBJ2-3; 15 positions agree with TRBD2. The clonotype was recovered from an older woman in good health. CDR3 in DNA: TGCGCCAGCAGCCAAGGCCCCGGACTAGCGGGGGGGTCCACAGATACGCAGTATTTT. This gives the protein CASSQGPGLAGGSTDTQYF.